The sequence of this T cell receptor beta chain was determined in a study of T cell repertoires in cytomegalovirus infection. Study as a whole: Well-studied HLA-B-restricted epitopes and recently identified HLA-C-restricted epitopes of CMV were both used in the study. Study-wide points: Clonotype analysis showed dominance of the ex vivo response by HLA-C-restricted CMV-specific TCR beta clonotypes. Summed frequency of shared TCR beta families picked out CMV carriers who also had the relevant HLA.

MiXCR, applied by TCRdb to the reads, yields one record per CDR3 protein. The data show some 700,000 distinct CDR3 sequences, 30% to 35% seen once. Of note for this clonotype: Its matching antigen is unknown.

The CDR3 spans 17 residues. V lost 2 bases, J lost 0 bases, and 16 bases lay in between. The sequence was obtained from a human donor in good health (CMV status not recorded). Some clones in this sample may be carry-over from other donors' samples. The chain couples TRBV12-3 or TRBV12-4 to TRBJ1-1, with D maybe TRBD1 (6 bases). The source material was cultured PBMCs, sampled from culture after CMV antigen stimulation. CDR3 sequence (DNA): TGTGCCAGCAGTTTATTCACCCCGACAGGAATGAACACTGAAGCTTTCTTT. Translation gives CASSLFTPTGMNTEAFF.